This T cell receptor beta chain comes out of a study of HIV-infected children after antiretroviral therapy interruption. Turning to the study itself: In continuous treatment, analyzed samples were from weeks 0, 48 and 150.

Many counts were recorded for this clonotype. The TCR library was built from RNA with a 3' RACE protocol and unique molecular identifiers. TCRdb reprocessed the 3' RACE reads with MiXCR, giving one entry per CDR3 protein. Of 30,000 to 40,000 distinct CDR3 sequences in the sample, about 6.5% were seen once. This CDR3 is 15 amino acids long. Germline V lookup: CDR1 DFQATT, CDR2 SNEGSKA (reference sequence). The V gene end was trimmed by 3 bases and the J gene end by 4 bases; junction bases not matched to a gene: 11. Treatment: PENTA 11 planned treatment interruption arm or continuous ART arm. The chain employs TRBV20-1 and TRBJ2-7; TRBD2 aligns across 8 bases. The sequence was collected from a pool of human donors with HIV. The material sequenced was CD45RA+ CD4+ T cells from PBMCs, pooled from several time points, taken from a donor given antiretroviral therapy, either interrupted or continuous. This sample's subset: naive CD4+ CD45RA+ CD45RO- T cells. The CDR3 loop reads CSASMTGGHGYEQYF. The CDR3 nucleotides are TGCAGTGCTAGTATGACGGGAGGGCACGGATACGAGCAGTACTTC.